The rows below give T cell receptor beta chains drawn from one sample of a study of patients and donors after allogeneic stem cell transplantation. A single record per CDR3 protein comes from TCRdb applying MiXCR to the RT-PCR reads. The sample has under 200,000 distinct CDR3 sequences; about 29% are singletons. Sequenced sample: blood, either unsorted or a sorted T cell fraction (not recorded which). These receptors came from a human donor who was either an allogeneic HSCT recipient or a stem cell or donor lymphocyte infusion donor (not recorded which). It is not recorded whose cells these are; they may come from a transplant donor. The CDR3 runs from the conserved cysteine through the conserved F or W. D genes are given only for firm matches. Rows may omit the clone size; those that give it use once, few, many or a size class.

TRBJ1-2 TRBV9 - - TGTGCCAGCAGCCCGCCCCACTATGGCTACACCTTC CASSPPHYGYTF
TRBJ1-3 TRBV5-1 many - TGCGCCAGCAGGGAGGGGACTGGAAACACCATATATTTT CASREGTGNTIYF
TRBJ1-5 TRBV30 - - TGTGCCTGGAGTGTGGGCGAGTACCCCAATCAGCCCCAGCATTTT CAWSVGEYPNQPQHF
TRBJ1-5 TRBV7-8 many - TGTGCCAGCAGCTCCTTGGGGGGGAGGGACAATCAGCCCCAGCATTTT CASSSLGGRDNQPQHF
TRBJ2-7 TRBV27 many - TGTGCCAGCAGCCAGACCAGACAGAGATTCGAGCAGTACTTC CASSQTRQRFEQYF
TRBJ2-1 TRBV7-3 - - TGTGCCAGCAGCTTCGGCGTCTACAATGAGCAGTTCTTC CASSFGVYNEQFF
TRBJ1-5 TRBV6-4 few - TGTGCCAGCTCCCGAAGGAGTCAGCCCCAGCATTTT CASSRRSQPQHF
TRBJ2-5 TRBV6-2/TRBV6-3 - - TGTGCCAGCAGAAAAACGGCTAGCTGGAGAGAGACCCAGTACTTC CASRKTASWRETQYF
TRBJ2-1 TRBV12-3/TRBV12-4 - TRBD2 TGTGCCAGCAGTTCAAGCGGGAGGGCGGGGTTCTTC CASSSSGRAGFF
TRBJ1-1 TRBV5-1 many - TGCGCCAGCAGCGGGGACGCGCCGGGCACTGAAGCTTTCTTT CASSGDAPGTEAFF
TRBJ2-1 TRBV18 - - TGTGCCAGCTCACCACAGGGTCCGGGGGCCAGCAATGAGCAGTTCTTC CASSPQGPGASNEQFF
TRBJ2-7 TRBV20-1 - - TGCAGTGCTAGAAATGTCCGGGGACACTACGAGCAGTACTTC CSARNVRGHYEQYF